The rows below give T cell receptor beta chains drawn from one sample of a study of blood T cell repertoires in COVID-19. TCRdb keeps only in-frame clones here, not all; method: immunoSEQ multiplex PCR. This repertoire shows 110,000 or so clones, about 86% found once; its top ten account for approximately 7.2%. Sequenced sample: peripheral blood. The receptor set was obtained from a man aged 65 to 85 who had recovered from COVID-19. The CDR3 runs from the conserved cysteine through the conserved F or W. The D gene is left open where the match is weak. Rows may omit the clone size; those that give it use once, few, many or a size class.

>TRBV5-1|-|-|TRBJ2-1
CASSLQGTSYNEQFF
TGCGCCAGCAGCCTTCAGGGAACTTCCTACAATGAGCAGTTCTTC
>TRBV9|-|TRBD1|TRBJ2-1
CASSVVPRQGTGNEQFF
TGTGCCAGCAGCGTAGTTCCTCGACAGGGTACCGGCAATGAGCAGTTCTTC
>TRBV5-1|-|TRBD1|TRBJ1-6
CASSEGTGSNSPLHF
TGCGCCAGCAGCGAAGGGACAGGGAGTAATTCACCCCTCCACTTT
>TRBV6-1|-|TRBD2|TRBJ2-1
CASSERAGDYNEQFF
TGTGCCAGCAGTGAACGGGCGGGAGACTACAATGAGCAGTTCTTC
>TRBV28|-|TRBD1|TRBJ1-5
CASSLIWQGARLNQPQHF
TGTGCCAGCAGTTTGATTTGGCAGGGGGCGCGTTTGAATCAGCCCCAGCATTTT
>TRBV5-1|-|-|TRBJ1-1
CASSFGNTEAFF
TGCGCCAGCAGCTTCGGGAACACTGAAGCTTTCTTT
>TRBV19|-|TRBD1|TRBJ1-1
CASSATGGAGAFF
TGTGCCAGTAGCGCGACAGGGGGCGCGGGGGCTTTCTTT
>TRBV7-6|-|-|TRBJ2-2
CASSPQSRELFF
TGTGCCAGCAGCCCCCAAAGCCGGGAGCTGTTTTTT
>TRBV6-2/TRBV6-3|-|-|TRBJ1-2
CASSGPMATGYTF
TGTGCCAGCAGCGGGCCAATGGCTACTGGCTACACCTTC
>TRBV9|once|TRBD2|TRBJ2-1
CASSVQTPGLAGSSSYNEQFF
TGTGCCAGCAGCGTGCAGACTCCCGGACTAGCGGGCTCGAGCTCCTACAATGAGCAGTTCTTC
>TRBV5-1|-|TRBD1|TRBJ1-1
CASSSPGGWSTEAFF
TGCGCCAGCAGTTCCCCAGGGGGATGGAGCACTGAAGCTTTCTTT
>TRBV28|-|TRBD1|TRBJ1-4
CASSFISTGRLFF
TGTGCCAGCAGCTTTATCTCGACAGGGAGACTGTTTTTT
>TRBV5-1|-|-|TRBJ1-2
CASSLDRGGNYGYTF
TGCGCCAGCAGCTTGGATAGGGGGGGTAACTATGGCTACACCTTC
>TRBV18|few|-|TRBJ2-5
CASSQNFQETQYF
TGTGCCAGCTCACAGAACTTCCAAGAGACCCAGTACTTC
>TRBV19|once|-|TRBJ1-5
CASSINGLFSNQPQHF
TGTGCCAGTAGTATAAATGGACTGTTTAGCAATCAGCCCCAGCATTTT
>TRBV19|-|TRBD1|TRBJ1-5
CASSIRDRETQPQHF
TGTGCCAGTAGTATCCGCGACAGGGAAACTCAGCCCCAGCATTTT
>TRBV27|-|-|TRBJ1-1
CASSKALRGTEAFF
TGTGCCAGCAGTAAAGCCCTTAGGGGCACTGAAGCTTTCTTT
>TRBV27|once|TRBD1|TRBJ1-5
CASSLTWTGGPNQPQHF
TGTGCCAGCAGTTTAACCTGGACAGGGGGACCGAATCAGCCCCAGCATTTT
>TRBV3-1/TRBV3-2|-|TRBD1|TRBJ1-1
CASSSPGGGTEAFF
TGTGCCAGCAGCTCACCAGGGGGCGGCACTGAAGCTTTCTTT
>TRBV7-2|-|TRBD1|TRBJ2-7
CASSYGTGDYEQYF
TGTGCCAGCAGCTATGGGACAGGGGATTACGAGCAGTACTTC
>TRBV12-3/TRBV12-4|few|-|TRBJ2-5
CASSSRSETQYF
TGTGCCAGCAGTTCCCGGTCAGAGACCCAGTACTTC
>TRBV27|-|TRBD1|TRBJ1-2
CASSLTGAQRNTF
TGTGCCAGCAGTTTGACAGGGGCCCAAAGAAACACCTTC
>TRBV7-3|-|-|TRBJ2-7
CASSQQGGENYEQYF
TGTGCCAGCAGCCAACAGGGTGGGGAAAACTACGAGCAGTACTTC
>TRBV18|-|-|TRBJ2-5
CASSPGTKETQYF
TGTGCCAGCTCACCAGGGACAAAAGAGACCCAGTACTTC
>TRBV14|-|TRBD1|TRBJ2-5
CASSQRQGRETQYF
TGTGCCAGCAGCCAGCGACAGGGGCGAGAGACCCAGTACTTC
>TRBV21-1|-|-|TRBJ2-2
CASSPTGGRGTGELFF
TGTGCCAGCAGTCCCACCGGGGGGCGAGGCACCGGGGAGCTGTTTTTT
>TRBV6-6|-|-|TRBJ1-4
CASKRQEANEKLFF
TGTGCCAGCAAGAGGCAGGAGGCTAATGAAAAACTGTTTTTT
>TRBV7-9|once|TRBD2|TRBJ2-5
CASSLAGAETQYF
TGTGCCAGCAGCTTGGCGGGAGCAGAGACCCAGTACTTC
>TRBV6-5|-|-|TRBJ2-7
CASSSLYEQYF
TGTGCCAGCAGTAGCCTCTACGAGCAGTACTTC
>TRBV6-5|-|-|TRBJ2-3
CASSYSDSSTDTQYF
TGTGCCAGCAGTTACTCGGACAGTAGCACAGATACGCAGTATTTT
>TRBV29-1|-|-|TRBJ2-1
CSVVPGGVGEQFF
TGCAGCGTTGTTCCAGGAGGGGTGGGTGAGCAGTTCTTC
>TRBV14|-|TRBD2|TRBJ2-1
CASSLAGSYNEQFF
TGTGCCAGCAGCCTAGCGGGAAGCTACAATGAGCAGTTCTTC
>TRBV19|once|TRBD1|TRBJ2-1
CASSNTPQGRGEQFF
TGTGCCAGTAGTAATACCCCACAGGGGAGAGGTGAGCAGTTCTTC
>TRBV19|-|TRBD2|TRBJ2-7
CASSIGLARYEQYF
TGTGCCAGTAGTATAGGACTAGCGCGGTACGAGCAGTACTTC
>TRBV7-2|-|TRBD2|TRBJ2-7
CASSLGEASGRYEQYF
TGTGCCAGCAGCTTAGGGGAGGCTAGCGGGAGATACGAGCAGTACTTC
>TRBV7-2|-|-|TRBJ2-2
CASAVGLNTGELFF
TGTGCCAGCGCCGTGGGGCTGAACACCGGGGAGCTGTTTTTT
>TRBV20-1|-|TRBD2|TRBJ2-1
CSASSSGRARLVEQFF
TGCAGTGCTAGTTCGAGCGGGAGGGCCAGGTTAGTTGAGCAGTTCTTC
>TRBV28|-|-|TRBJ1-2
CASKTDNYGYTF
TGTGCCAGTAAGACAGATAACTATGGCTACACCTTC
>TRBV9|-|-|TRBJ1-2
CASSGQGYPNYGYTF
TGTGCCAGCAGCGGGCAGGGGTATCCTAACTATGGCTACACCTTC
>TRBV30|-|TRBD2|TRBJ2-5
CAWSLKRGGRETQYF
TGTGCCTGGAGTTTAAAGCGGGGGGGCCGGGAGACCCAGTACTTC
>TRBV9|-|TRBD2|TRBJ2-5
CASSVGLAGGPGQETQYF
TGTGCCAGCAGCGTAGGATTAGCGGGAGGGCCGGGGCAAGAGACCCAGTACTTC
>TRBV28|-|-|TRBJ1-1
CASGRAGRNTEAFF
TGTGCCAGCGGGAGGGCAGGGCGGAACACTGAAGCTTTCTTT
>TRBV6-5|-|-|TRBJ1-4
CASRRQAGVEKLFF
TGTGCCAGCAGAAGACAGGCTGGGGTTGAAAAACTGTTTTTT
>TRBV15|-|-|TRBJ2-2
CATSRGRTANTGELFF
TGTGCCACCAGCAGGGGAAGGACAGCGAACACCGGGGAGCTGTTTTTT
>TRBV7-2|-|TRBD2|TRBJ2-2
CASSLRGFTGELFF
TGTGCCAGCAGCTTGCGGGGGTTTACCGGGGAGCTGTTTTTT
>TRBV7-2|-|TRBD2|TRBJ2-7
CASSLFTSGRVSYEQYF
TGTGCCAGCAGCTTATTTACTAGCGGGAGGGTCTCCTACGAGCAGTACTTC
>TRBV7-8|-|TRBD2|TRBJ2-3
CASRAGGPIDTQYF
TGTGCCAGCCGGGCGGGGGGGCCGATAGATACGCAGTATTTT
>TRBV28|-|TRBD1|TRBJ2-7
CASSPGTGWREQYF
TGTGCCAGCAGTCCCGGGACAGGGTGGCGTGAGCAGTACTTC
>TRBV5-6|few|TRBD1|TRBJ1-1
CASSTGTGNTEAFF
TGTGCCAGCAGTACCGGGACAGGGAACACTGAAGCTTTCTTT
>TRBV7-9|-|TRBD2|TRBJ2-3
CASSSAGGATDTQYF
TGTGCCAGCAGCTCAGCGGGGGGGGCCACAGATACGCAGTATTTT
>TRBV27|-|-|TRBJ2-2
CASSPYGAGVELFF
TGTGCCAGCAGTCCCTATGGCGCAGGGGTGGAGCTGTTTTTT
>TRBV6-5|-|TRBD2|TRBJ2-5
CASSYWTSAETQYF
TGTGCCAGCAGTTACTGGACTAGCGCAGAGACCCAGTACTTC
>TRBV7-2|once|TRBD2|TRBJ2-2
CASLQRGDSGELFF
TGTGCCAGCTTACAGCGGGGGGATTCCGGGGAGCTGTTTTTT
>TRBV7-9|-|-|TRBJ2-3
CASSPARVGTDTQYF
TGTGCCAGCAGTCCGGCCAGGGTGGGCACAGATACGCAGTATTTT